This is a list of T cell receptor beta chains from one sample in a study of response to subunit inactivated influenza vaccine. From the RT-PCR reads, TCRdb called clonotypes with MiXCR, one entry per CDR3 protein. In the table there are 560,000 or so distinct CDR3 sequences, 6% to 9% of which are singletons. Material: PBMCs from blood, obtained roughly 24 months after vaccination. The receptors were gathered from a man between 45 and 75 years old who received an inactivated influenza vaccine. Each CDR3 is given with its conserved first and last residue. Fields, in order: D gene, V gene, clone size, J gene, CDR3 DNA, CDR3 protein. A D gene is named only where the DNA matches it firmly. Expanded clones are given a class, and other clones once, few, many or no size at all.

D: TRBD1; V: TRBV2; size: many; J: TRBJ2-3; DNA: TGTGCCAGCATCCTTGACAGGGCCTCTAAGAGGGATACGCAGTATTTT; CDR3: CASILDRASKRDTQYF
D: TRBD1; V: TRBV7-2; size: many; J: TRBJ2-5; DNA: TGTGCCAGCAGACGACATGTTGGCACAGGGGGTTTGGAGACCCAGTACTTC; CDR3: CASRRHVGTGGLETQYF
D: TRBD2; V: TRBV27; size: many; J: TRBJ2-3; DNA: TGTGCCAGCAGTTCTAGCGGGGGGGCCGTCTCCACGCAGTATTTT; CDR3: CASSSSGGAVSTQYF
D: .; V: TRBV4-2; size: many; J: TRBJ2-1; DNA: TGTGCCAGCAGCCAAGTGGGGGCCCAGGACAATGAGCAGTTCTTC; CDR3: CASSQVGAQDNEQFF
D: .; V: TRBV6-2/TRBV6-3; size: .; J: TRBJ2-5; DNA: TGTGCCAGCAGTTCCCATGACTCGGTCGGAGAGACCCAGTACTTC; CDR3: CASSSHDSVGETQYF
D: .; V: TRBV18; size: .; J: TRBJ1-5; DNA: TGTGCCAGCTCACCCGGAGACAGAGTCAATCAGCCCCAGCATTTT; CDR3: CASSPGDRVNQPQHF
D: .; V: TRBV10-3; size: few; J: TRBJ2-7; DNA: TGTGCCATCAGTGCTAATTCTGGGGACGAGCAGTACTTC; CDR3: CAISANSGDEQYF
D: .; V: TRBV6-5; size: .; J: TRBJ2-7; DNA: TGTGCCAGCATTATAGGGTCCGGATATAGCGAGCAGTACTTC; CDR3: CASIIGSGYSEQYF
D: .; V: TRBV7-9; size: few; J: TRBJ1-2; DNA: TGTGCCAGCAGCTTAATAGGGGAGGCTGGCTACACCTTC; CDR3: CASSLIGEAGYTF
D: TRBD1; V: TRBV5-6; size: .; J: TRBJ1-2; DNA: TGTGCCAGCAGCTCCCTAAGTGAAACAGGGGGCTATGGCTACACCTTC; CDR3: CASSSLSETGGYGYTF
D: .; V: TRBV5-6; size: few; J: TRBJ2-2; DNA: TGTGCCAGCAGGCAGACAACGTCCTTTTCGAACACCGGGGAGCTGTTTTTT; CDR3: CASRQTTSFSNTGELFF
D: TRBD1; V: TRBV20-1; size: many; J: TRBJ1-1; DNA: TGCAGTGCTAGGGGGGACAGGGCATTCGCTGAAGCTTTCTTT; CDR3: CSARGDRAFAEAFF
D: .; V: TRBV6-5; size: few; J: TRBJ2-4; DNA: TGTGCCAGCAGTTACTCTTTAGCGGTAGCCAAAAACATTCAGTACTTC; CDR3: CASSYSLAVAKNIQYF
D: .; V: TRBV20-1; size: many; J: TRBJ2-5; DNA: TGCAGTGCTAGAGAGGGCGGCCGTGAGACCCAGTACTTC; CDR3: CSAREGGRETQYF
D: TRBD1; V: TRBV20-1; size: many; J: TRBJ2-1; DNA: TGCAGTGCTATAGCAGGGGGCGCGATCGATGAGCAGTTCTTC; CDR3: CSAIAGGAIDEQFF
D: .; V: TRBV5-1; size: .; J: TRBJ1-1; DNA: TGCGCCAGCAGCTTATCACAGGGCTTCGGGGAAGCTTTCTTT; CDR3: CASSLSQGFGEAFF
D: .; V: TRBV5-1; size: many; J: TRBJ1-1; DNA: TGCGCCAGCAGTCAGGACAGCATACCGAACACTGAAGCTTTCTTT; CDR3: CASSQDSIPNTEAFF
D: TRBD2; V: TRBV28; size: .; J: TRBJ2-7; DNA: TGTGCCAGCAAGTCAGATCTAGCGGTCTCCTACGAGCAGTACTTC; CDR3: CASKSDLAVSYEQYF
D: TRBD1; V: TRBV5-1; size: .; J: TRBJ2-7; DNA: TGCGCCAGCAGCTACGGACAGGGGGCTAGTGAGCAGTACTTC; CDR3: CASSYGQGASEQYF
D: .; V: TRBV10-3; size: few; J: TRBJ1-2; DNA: TGTGCCATCAGGGGAATCCGAGGTGGCTACACCTTC; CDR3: CAIRGIRGGYTF
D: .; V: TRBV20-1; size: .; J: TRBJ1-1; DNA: TGCAGTGCCGTGGGGGATCGGGTGCGGGCTGAAGCTTTCTTT; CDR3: CSAVGDRVRAEAFF
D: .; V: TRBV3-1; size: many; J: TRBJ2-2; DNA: TGTGCCAGCAGCCAAGCTCCCGGGGAGCTGTTTTTT; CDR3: CASSQAPGELFF